These T cell receptor beta chains were read from a single sample in a study of T cell responses to AZD1222 COVID-19 vaccine. Generated by immunoSEQ multiplex PCR, the TCRdb table keeps only in-frame clones and is missing some. The table lists about 200,000 clones, around nine tenths of them singletons, with about 8% in the top ten. The input for sequencing was peripheral blood, taken on day 0 of AZD1222 vaccination. These receptors came from an adult in good health. CDR3s include the opening cysteine and the closing phenylalanine or tryptophan. Each record gives: V gene, J gene, clone size, D gene, CDR3 protein, CDR3 DNA. D genes are given only for firm matches. Clone sizes are given selectively: once, few, many, or a class where the clone is expanded.

v_gene: TRBV18; j_gene: TRBJ2-1; abundance: NA; d_gene: NA; CDR3aa: CASSPRTDSTYNEQFF; CDR3nt: TGTGCCAGCTCACCCCGAACCGACAGTACCTACAATGAGCAGTTCTTC
v_gene: TRBV7-8; j_gene: TRBJ2-3; abundance: NA; d_gene: TRBD2; CDR3aa: CASSLGAAGGTDTQYF; CDR3nt: TGTGCCAGCAGCTTAGGGGCAGCGGGGGGCACAGATACGCAGTATTTT
v_gene: TRBV7-9; j_gene: TRBJ1-1; abundance: NA; d_gene: NA; CDR3aa: CASSLDPDRAFF; CDR3nt: TGTGCCAGCAGCTTAGATCCAGATCGAGCTTTCTTT
v_gene: TRBV6-5; j_gene: TRBJ1-1; abundance: NA; d_gene: NA; CDR3aa: CASSLDGWAEAFF; CDR3nt: TGTGCCAGCAGCCTGGACGGGTGGGCTGAAGCTTTCTTT
v_gene: TRBV4-1; j_gene: TRBJ1-1; abundance: NA; d_gene: NA; CDR3aa: CASSHISAGEGNTEAFF; CDR3nt: TGCGCCAGCAGCCACATCTCGGCAGGGGAAGGGAACACTGAAGCTTTCTTT
v_gene: TRBV6-1; j_gene: TRBJ2-5; abundance: NA; d_gene: NA; CDR3aa: CASSEISARPTQYF; CDR3nt: TGTGCCAGCAGTGAAATATCGGCCAGGCCCACCCAGTACTTC
v_gene: TRBV5-8; j_gene: TRBJ1-5; abundance: NA; d_gene: NA; CDR3aa: CASSLDSGFNQPQHF; CDR3nt: TGTGCCAGCAGCTTGGACAGCGGATTCAATCAGCCCCAGCATTTT
v_gene: TRBV12-2; j_gene: TRBJ2-1; abundance: once; d_gene: NA; CDR3aa: CASRPDAGNPPCEQFF; CDR3nt: TGTGCAAGTCGCCCCGACGCCGGGAACCCCCCGTGTGAGCAGTTCTTC
v_gene: TRBV5-8; j_gene: TRBJ2-5; abundance: NA; d_gene: TRBD1; CDR3aa: CASGTDRAGQTQYF; CDR3nt: TGTGCCAGCGGGACGGACAGGGCCGGGCAGACCCAGTACTTC
v_gene: TRBV24-1; j_gene: TRBJ2-1; abundance: once; d_gene: NA; CDR3aa: CATSDGTLDDNEQFF; CDR3nt: TGTGCCACCAGTGATGGAACCCTAGACGACAATGAGCAGTTCTTC
v_gene: TRBV7-6; j_gene: TRBJ1-1; abundance: NA; d_gene: TRBD1; CDR3aa: CASSFSQGGTEAFF; CDR3nt: TGTGCCAGCAGCTTCTCCCAGGGGGGCACTGAAGCTTTCTTT
v_gene: TRBV10-3; j_gene: TRBJ1-4; abundance: NA; d_gene: NA; CDR3aa: CATTGPEDEKLFF; CDR3nt: TGTGCCACAACAGGGCCAGAGGATGAAAAACTGTTTTTT
v_gene: TRBV28; j_gene: TRBJ2-7; abundance: NA; d_gene: NA; CDR3aa: CASSSWVGSYEQYF; CDR3nt: TGTGCCAGCAGTTCCTGGGTGGGTTCCTACGAGCAGTACTTC
v_gene: TRBV7-2; j_gene: TRBJ2-7; abundance: NA; d_gene: NA; CDR3aa: CASSLAYLERHEQYF; CDR3nt: TGTGCCAGCAGCTTAGCTTACTTAGAACGGCACGAGCAGTACTTC
v_gene: TRBV19; j_gene: TRBJ1-1; abundance: once; d_gene: NA; CDR3aa: CASSSLLGQSNTEAFF; CDR3nt: TGTGCCAGTAGTTCTCTCCTTGGACAGTCGAACACTGAAGCTTTCTTT
v_gene: TRBV28; j_gene: TRBJ1-2; abundance: few; d_gene: NA; CDR3aa: CASSLLRGDYGYTF; CDR3nt: TGTGCCAGCAGTCTCCTCAGGGGTGACTATGGCTACACCTTC
v_gene: TRBV5-8; j_gene: TRBJ2-5; abundance: NA; d_gene: TRBD2; CDR3aa: CASSLGTSGVQETQYF; CDR3nt: TGTGCCAGCAGTTTGGGGACTAGCGGGGTTCAAGAGACCCAGTACTTC
v_gene: TRBV29-1; j_gene: TRBJ2-7; abundance: NA; d_gene: NA; CDR3aa: CSVGINYEQYF; CDR3nt: TGCAGCGTTGGGATCAACTACGAGCAGTACTTC